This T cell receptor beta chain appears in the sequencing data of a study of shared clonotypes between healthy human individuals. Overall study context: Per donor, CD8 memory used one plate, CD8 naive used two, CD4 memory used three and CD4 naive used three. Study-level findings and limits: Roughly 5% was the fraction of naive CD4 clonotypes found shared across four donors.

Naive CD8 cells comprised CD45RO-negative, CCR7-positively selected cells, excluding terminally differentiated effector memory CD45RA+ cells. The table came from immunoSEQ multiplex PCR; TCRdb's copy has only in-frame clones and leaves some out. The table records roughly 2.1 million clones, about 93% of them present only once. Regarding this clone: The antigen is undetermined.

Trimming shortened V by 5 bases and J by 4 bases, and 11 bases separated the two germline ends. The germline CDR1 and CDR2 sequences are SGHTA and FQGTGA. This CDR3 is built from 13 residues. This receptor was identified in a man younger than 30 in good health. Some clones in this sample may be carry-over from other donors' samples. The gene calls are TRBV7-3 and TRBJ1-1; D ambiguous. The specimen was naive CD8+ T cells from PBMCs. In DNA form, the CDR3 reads TGTGCCAGCAGCAAGGACCTACTCACTGAAGCTTTCTTT. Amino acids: CASSKDLLTEAFF. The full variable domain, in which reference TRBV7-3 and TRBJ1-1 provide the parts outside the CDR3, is GAGVSQTPSNKVTEKGKYVELRCDPISGHTALYWYRQSLGQGPEFLIYFQGTGAADDSGLPNDRFFAVRPEGSVSTLKIQRTERGDSAVYLCASSKDLLTEAFFGQGTRLTVV.